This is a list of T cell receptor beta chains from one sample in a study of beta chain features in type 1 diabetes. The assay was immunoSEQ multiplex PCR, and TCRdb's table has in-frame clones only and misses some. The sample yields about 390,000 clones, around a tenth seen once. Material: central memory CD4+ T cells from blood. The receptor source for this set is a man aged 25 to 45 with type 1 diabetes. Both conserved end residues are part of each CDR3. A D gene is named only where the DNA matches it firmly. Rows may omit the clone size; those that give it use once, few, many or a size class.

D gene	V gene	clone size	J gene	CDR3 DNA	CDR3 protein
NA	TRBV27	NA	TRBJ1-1	TGTGCCAGCAAGGACATGAACACTGAAGCTTTCTTT	CASKDMNTEAFF
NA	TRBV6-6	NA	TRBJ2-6	TGTGCCATCAGTGAGAGCTCTGGGGCCAACGTCCTGACTTTC	CAISESSGANVLTF
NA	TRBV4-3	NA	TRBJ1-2	TGCGCCAGCAGCCAAGAGAGGGAGGGGAACAACTATGGCTACACCTTC	CASSQEREGNNYGYTF
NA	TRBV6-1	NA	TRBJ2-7	TGTGCCAGCAGTGACCATTCCTACGAGCAGTACTTC	CASSDHSYEQYF
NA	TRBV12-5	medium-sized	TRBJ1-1	TGTGCTAGTGGTGGCCCGGGACACACTGAAGCTTTCTTT	CASGGPGHTEAFF
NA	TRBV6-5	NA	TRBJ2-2	TGTGCCAGCAGTTACCAACAGAACACCGGGGAGCTGTTTTTT	CASSYQQNTGELFF
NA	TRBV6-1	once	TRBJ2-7	TGTGCCAGCACAGACGCGGGACAGCACGTCGAGCAGTACTTC	CASTDAGQHVEQYF
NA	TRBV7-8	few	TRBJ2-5	TGTGCCAGCAGCTTGGGACCTAAAGAGACCCAGTACTTC	CASSLGPKETQYF
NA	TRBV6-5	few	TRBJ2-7	TGTGCCAGCAGTTACTCGGCCCAATTCGAGCAGTACTTC	CASSYSAQFEQYF
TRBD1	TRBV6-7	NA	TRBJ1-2	TGTGCCAGCACCGCAGCCGGGACAGGAAACTATGGCTACACCTTC	CASTAAGTGNYGYTF
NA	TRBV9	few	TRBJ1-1	TGTGCCAGCAGCGTAGTTGCGGGGAACACTGAAGCTTTCTTT	CASSVVAGNTEAFF
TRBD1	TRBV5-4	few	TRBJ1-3	TGTGCCAGCAGCACCCCACAGGGGGCTGGAAACACCATATATTTT	CASSTPQGAGNTIYF
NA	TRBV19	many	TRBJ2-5	TGTGCCAGTAGTAAGACAGGGAGGGGAGAGACCCAGTACTTC	CASSKTGRGETQYF
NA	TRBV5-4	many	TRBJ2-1	TGTGCCAGCAGCCCCAGGGGCGGGAGCAATGAGCAGTTCTTC	CASSPRGGSNEQFF
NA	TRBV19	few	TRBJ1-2	TGTGCCAGTACCCTCCGGGGGGGGTATGGCTACACCTTC	CASTLRGGYGYTF
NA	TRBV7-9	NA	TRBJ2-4	TGTGCCAGCAGCCCGGGCAACATTCAGTACTTC	CASSPGNIQYF
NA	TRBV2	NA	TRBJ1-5	TGTGCCAGCAGCGGGACGGATCAGCCCCAGCATTTT	CASSGTDQPQHF
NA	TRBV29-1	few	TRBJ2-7	TGCAGCGTTCGGCAGGCCGCCTACGAGCAGTACTTC	CSVRQAAYEQYF
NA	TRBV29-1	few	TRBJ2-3	TGCAGCGTTGAGGGGCTAGCCACAGATACGCAGTATTTT	CSVEGLATDTQYF
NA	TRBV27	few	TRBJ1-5	TGTGCCAGCAGTTTAATGCCAGCTAGCGATCAGCCCCAGCATTTT	CASSLMPASDQPQHF
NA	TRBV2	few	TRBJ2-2	TGTGCCACGACCTGGGGGACCGGGGAGCTGTTTTTT	CATTWGTGELFF
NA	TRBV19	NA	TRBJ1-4	TGTGCCAGTAGTATGAGCAGATTTGAAAAACTGTTTTTT	CASSMSRFEKLFF
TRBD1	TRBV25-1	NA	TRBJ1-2	TGTGCCAGCAGTGGGACGGGACAGTACTATGGCTACACCTTC	CASSGTGQYYGYTF
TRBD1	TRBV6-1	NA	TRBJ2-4	TGTGCCAGCAGTTCACCGGGACAGGCCGCCATTCAGTACTTC	CASSSPGQAAIQYF
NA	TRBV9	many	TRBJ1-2	TGTGCCAGCAGCATTGGGGTGGGCACGACCCCTACGAGCTACACCTTC	CASSIGVGTTPTSYTF
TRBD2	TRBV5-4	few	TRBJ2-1	TGTGCCAGCAGCTACACGGGGACTAGGAGTGAGCAGTTCTTC	CASSYTGTRSEQFF
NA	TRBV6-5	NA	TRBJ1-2	TGTGCCAGCAGCCTTCAGGCAGGGAGGTATGGCTACACCTTC	CASSLQAGRYGYTF
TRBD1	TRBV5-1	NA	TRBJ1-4	TGCGCCAGCAGCCGGTTACAGGGGGCAACTAATGAAAAACTGTTTTTT	CASSRLQGATNEKLFF
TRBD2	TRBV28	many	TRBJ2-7	TGTGCCAGCAACAAGTGGACTAGCGGGAGCAACGAGCAGTACTTC	CASNKWTSGSNEQYF
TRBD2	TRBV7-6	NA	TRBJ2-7	TGTGCCAGCAGCTTTCAAGCGGGAGTCGGCGAGCAGTACTTC	CASSFQAGVGEQYF
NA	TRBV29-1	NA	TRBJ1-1	TGCAGCGTTGATCGGGTGGGGGTCCTTACAGAGGTGAACACTGAAGCCTTCTTT	CSVDRVGVLTEVNTEAFF
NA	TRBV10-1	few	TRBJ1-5	TGCGCCAGCAGCCCCGGGGGGGCTGGGCAGCCCCAGCATTTT	CASSPGGAGQPQHF
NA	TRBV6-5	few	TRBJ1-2	TGTGCCATCAGTGTTCAGGACGAGGGTGGCTACACCTTC	CAISVQDEGGYTF
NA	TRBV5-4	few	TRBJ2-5	TGTGCCAGCAGCCTCCAGGGGGGGAGCGAGACCCAGTACTTC	CASSLQGGSETQYF
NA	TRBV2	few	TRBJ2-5	TGTGCCAGCAGCGAAAACAGGGCCGGCGAGACCCAGTACTTC	CASSENRAGETQYF
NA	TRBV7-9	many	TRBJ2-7	TGTGCCAGCAGACCACGTAATGCTAAATCGATATACGAGCAGTACTTC	CASRPRNAKSIYEQYF
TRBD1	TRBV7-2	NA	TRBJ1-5	TGTGCCAGCAGCCACCGGACAGGGGGCTCCCGAACTAATCAGCCCCAGCATTTT	CASSHRTGGSRTNQPQHF
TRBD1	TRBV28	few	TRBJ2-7	TGTGCCAGCAGAAGGGACAGTAACTACGAGCAGTACTTC	CASRRDSNYEQYF
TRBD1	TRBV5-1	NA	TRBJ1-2	TGCGCCAGCAGCTTGGATCCGACAGGGGGCTATGGCTACACCTTC	CASSLDPTGGYGYTF
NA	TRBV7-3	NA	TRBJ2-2	TGTGCCAGCAGCTTAGACCCGATAAACGGGGAGCTGTTTTTT	CASSLDPINGELFF
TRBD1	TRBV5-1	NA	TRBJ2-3	TGCGCCAGCAGGGGTGGACAGGGGAGCACAGATACGCAGTATTTT	CASRGGQGSTDTQYF
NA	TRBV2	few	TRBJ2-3	TGTGCCAGCAGTGATGGCAGAGGCACAGATACGCAGTATTTT	CASSDGRGTDTQYF
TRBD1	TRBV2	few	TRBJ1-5	TGTGCCAGCAGTGTAGACAGGGGGAGTAATCAGCCCCAGCATTTT	CASSVDRGSNQPQHF
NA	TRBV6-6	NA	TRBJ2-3	TGTGCCAGCACCCCATCGGGCACAGATACGCAGTATTTT	CASTPSGTDTQYF
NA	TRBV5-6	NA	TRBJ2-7	TGTGCCAGCTGTTCTCGGTCGCAGGAGCTCTACGAGCAGTACTTC	CASCSRSQELYEQYF
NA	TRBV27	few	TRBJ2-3	TGTGCCGTCGAGGGGCCTAGCACAGATACGCAGTATTTT	CAVEGPSTDTQYF
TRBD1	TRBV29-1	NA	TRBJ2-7	TGCAGCGTTGTTCTGGTAGGGACAGGGACTGCCGAGCAGTACTTC	CSVVLVGTGTAEQYF
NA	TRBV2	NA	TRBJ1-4	TGTGCCAGCAGACCTAATGAAAAACTGTTTTTT	CASRPNEKLFF
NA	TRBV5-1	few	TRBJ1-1	TGCGCCAGCAGCTTCAACGTGGCGGGGAACACTGAAGCTTTCTTT	CASSFNVAGNTEAFF
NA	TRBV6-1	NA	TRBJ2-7	TGTGCCAGCAGATCTAGCGCAAGCTCCTACGAGCAGTACTTC	CASRSSASSYEQYF
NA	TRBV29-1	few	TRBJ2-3	TGCAGCGTTGAGGTCGCCGGGACCTCATGGGATACGCAGTATTTT	CSVEVAGTSWDTQYF
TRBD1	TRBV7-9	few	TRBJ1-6	TGTGCCAGCACCAAAGGGGGCGGGTCACCCCTCCACTTT	CASTKGGGSPLHF
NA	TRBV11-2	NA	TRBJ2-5	TGTGCCAGCAGCTTAGCCTCTGAGACCCAGTACTTC	CASSLASETQYF
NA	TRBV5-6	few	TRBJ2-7	TGTGCCAGCAGCTTGTGGGGGTATCCCTACGAGCAGTACTTC	CASSLWGYPYEQYF
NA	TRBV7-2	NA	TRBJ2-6	TGTGCCAGCACCCTCAGAAGGGAGGTTTCTGGGGCCAACGTCCTGACTTTC	CASTLRREVSGANVLTF
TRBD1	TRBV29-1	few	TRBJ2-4	TGCAGCGGACACAGGGGAGACATTCAGTACTTC	CSGHRGDIQYF